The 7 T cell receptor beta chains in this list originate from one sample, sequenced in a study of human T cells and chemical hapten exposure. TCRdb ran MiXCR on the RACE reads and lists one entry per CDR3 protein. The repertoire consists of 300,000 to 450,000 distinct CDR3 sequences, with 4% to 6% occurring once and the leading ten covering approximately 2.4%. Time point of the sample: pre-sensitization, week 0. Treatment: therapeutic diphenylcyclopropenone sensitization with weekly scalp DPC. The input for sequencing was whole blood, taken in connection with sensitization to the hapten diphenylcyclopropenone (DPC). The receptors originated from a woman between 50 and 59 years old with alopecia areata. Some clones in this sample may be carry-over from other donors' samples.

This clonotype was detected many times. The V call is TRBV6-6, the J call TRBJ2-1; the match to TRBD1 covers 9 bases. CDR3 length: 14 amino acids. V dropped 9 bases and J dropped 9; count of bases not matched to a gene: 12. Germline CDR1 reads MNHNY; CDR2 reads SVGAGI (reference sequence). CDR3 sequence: CASLPGQGLGEQFF. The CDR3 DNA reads TGTGCCAGTTTACCGGGACAGGGTCTTGGTGAGCAGTTCTTC.

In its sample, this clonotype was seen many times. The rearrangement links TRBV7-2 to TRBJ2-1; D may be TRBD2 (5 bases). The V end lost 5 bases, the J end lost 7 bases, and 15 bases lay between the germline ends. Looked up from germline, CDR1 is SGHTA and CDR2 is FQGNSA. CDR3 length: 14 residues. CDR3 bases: TGTGCCAGCAGCCCTAGAGGGATCGGGAATGAGCAGTTCTTC. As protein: CASSPRGIGNEQFF.

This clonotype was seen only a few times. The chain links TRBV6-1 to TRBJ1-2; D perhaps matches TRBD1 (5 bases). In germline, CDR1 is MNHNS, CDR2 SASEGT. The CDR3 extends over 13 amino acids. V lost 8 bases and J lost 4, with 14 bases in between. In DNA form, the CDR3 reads TGTGCCAGCGGTAGAGGGGAGGGCTATGGCTACACCTTC. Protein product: CASGRGEGYGYTF.

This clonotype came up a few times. The CDR3 nucleotides read TGTGCCAGCAGCTTACTGGATGGCTACACCTTC. Protein product: CASSLLDGYTF. The genes are TRBV7-2 and TRBJ1-2; D ambiguous. CDR3 length: 11 residues. V was trimmed by 2 bases and J by 6 bases, leaving 4 bases between them. The germline CDR1 and CDR2 sequences are SGHTA and FQGNSA.

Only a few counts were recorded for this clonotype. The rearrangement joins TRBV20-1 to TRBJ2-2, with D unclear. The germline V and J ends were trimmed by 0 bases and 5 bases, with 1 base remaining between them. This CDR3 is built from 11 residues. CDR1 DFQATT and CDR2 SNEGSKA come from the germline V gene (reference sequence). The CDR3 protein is CSARDTGELFF. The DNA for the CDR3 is TGCAGTGCTAGAGATACCGGGGAGCTGTTTTTT.

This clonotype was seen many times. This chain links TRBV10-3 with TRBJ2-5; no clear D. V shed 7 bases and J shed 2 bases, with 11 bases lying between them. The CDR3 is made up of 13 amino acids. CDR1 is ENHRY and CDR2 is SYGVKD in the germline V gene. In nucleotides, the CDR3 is TGTGCCATCACGGCGAGTAGGCAAGAGACCCAGTACTTC. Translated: CAITASRQETQYF.

The CDR3 protein is CASSATVSVSPLHF. CDR3 in DNA: TGTGCCAGCAGTGCGACAGTTTCAGTTTCACCCCTCCACTTT. The chain combines TRBV6-6 with TRBJ1-6; maybe TRBD1 (5 bases). The V gene's germline CDR1 is MNHNY and CDR2 SVGAGI (reference sequence). The V end was cut by 5 bases, the J end by 9 bases, with 14 bases between. The CDR3 is 14 residues long.